The source of this T cell receptor (beta chain) is a study of cytomegalovirus exposure and HLA in healthy donors. General study points: Most likely, a cluster of highly shared sequence variants arose as a sequencing artifact. Among TCR beta chains, those listed as cytomegalovirus-associated numbered about 150.

13 Jbeta primers and 60 Vbeta primers were used for the PCR. The protocol was immunoSEQ multiplex PCR, while the TCRdb copy is restricted to in-frame clones and leaves out a portion. The data contain 150,000 to 200,000 clones, over 65% of them singletons. The CDR3 totals 12 residues. Trimming stripped 3 bases from V and 2 bases from J, with 7 bases between. Germline values: CDR1 SQVTM, CDR2 ANQGSEA. This clone was detected a few times. Its target is not known. The specimen sequenced was PBMCs. The TCR was taken from a woman in her twenties or thirties in good health and CMV-seronegative. The chain couples TRBV29-1 to TRBJ1-1; no clear D gene. DNA for the CDR3: TGCAGCGTTGACGGTACCAACACTGAAGCTTTCTTT. Its translation is CSVDGTNTEAFF.